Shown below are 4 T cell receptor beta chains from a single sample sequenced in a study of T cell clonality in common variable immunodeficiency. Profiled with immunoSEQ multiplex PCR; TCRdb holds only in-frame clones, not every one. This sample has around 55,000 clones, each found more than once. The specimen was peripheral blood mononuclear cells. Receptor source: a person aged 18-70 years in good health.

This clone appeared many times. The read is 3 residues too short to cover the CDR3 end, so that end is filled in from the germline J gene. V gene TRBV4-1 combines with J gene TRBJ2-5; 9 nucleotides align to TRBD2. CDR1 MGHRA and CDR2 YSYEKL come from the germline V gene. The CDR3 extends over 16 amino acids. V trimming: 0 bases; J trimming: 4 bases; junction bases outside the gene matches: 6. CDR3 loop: CASSQDTAGGGETQYF. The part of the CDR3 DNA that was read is TGCGCCAGCAGCCAAGATACAGCGGGAGGAGGAGAGACC.

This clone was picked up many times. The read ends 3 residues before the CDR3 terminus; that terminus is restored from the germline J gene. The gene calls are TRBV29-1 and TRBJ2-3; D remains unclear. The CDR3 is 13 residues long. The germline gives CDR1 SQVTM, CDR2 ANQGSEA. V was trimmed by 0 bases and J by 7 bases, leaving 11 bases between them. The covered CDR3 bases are TGCAGCGTTGAAGACTACGGTGCGTATACG. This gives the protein CSVEDYGAYT. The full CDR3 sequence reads CSVEDYGAYTQYF.

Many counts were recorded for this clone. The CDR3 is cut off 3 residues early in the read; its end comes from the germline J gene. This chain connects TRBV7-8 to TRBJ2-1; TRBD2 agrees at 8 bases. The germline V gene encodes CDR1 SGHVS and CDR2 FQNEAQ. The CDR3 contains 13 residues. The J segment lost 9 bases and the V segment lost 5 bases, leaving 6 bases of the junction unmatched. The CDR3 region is CASSIRTSLEQFF. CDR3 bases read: TGTGCCAGCAGCATCCGGACTAGCCTTGAG.

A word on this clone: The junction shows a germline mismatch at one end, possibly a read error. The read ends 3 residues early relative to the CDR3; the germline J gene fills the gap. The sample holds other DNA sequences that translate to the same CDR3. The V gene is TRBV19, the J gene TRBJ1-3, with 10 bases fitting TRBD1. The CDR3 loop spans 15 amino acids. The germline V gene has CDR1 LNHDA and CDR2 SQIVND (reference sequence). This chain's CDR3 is CASSRGQGNENTIYF. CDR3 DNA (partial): TGTGCCAGTAGTAGGGGACAGGGGAACGAAAACACG. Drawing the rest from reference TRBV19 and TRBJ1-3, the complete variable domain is DGGITQSPKYLFRKEGQNVTLSCEQNLNHDAMYWYRQDPGQGLRLIYYSQIVNDFQKGDIAEGYSVSREKKESFPLTVTSAQKNPTAFYLCASSRGQGNENTIYFGEGSWLTVV.